The clone carrying this TCR beta chain was counted many times. Its antigen remains unidentified. The data were obtained in a study of molecular identifiers for immune sequencing clone quantification. Study summary: Across replicate runs, RNA obtained from 20,000 or 100,000 naive CD8 cells was divided into five, with four undergoing sequencing. Study-wide findings and caveats: Among one million naive cells, spiked Jurkat TCR RNA from a single cell was reportedly detectable.

V lost 5 bases and J 9 bases, leaving 11 bases between the germline ends. Looked up from germline, CDR1 is SEHNR and CDR2 is FQNEAQ (reference sequence). This CDR3 has 12 residues. It was with previously described methods and listed TCR primers that bulk TCR libraries were made. Each CDR3 protein gets one entry after TCRdb re-called the PCR reads with MiXCR. The data contain about 640,000 distinct CDR3 sequences, just under 20% of them singletons. This clonotype was obtained from a human donor in good health. Some libraries in this study had Jurkat cell RNA spiked in. The genes are TRBV7-9 and TRBJ2-1, with D possibly TRBD1 on 5 matching bases. Sample: naive CD8+ T cells from blood, with Jurkat cell RNA spiked in. Sample subset: FACS-sorted CD8+CD4-CCR7+CD45RA+ naive T cells. CDR3 in amino acids: CASSLTAPEQFF. CDR3 nucleotides: TGTGCCAGCAGCCTGACAGCGCCTGAGCAGTTCTTC.